A selection of T cell receptor beta chains follows, all from one sample in a study of beta chain features in type 1 diabetes. Method: immunoSEQ multiplex PCR; TCRdb's copy keeps in-frame clones and lacks some. The sample contains under 300,000 clones, 27% of which appear only once. The specimen was central memory CD4+ T cells from blood. The receptors originated from a man aged 25-45 years in good health. Each CDR3 is given with its conserved first and last residue. The D gene is left open where the match is weak. Clone size is stated in some rows and not others, as once, few, many or a class when expanded.

d_call	v_call	clone_size	j_call	cdr3_nt	cdr3_aa
.	TRBV13	few	TRBJ2-4	TGTGCCAGCAGCCTGAGGGAGGCCAAAAACATTCAGTACTTC	CASSLREAKNIQYF
.	TRBV21-1	.	TRBJ2-7	TGTGCCAGCAGCAAAGTAGGGACAGGGGACGAGCAGTACTTC	CASSKVGTGDEQYF
.	TRBV9	once	TRBJ2-3	TGTGCCAGCAGCGCCCGGGGTAGCAGCACAGATACGCAGTATTTT	CASSARGSSTDTQYF
.	TRBV6-1	.	TRBJ2-7	TGTGCCAGCAGTGAGCGGGACAACTACGAGCAGTACTTC	CASSERDNYEQYF
.	TRBV6-5	few	TRBJ2-1	TGTGCCAGCAGTTACCTCGGCAGAACCTTCCAGTTCTTC	CASSYLGRTFQFF
.	TRBV6-5	.	TRBJ2-5	TGTGCCAGCAGTTACTCGGTGCTAGCTGGGGCCCAGTACTTC	CASSYSVLAGAQYF
TRBD2	TRBV6-1	few	TRBJ2-7	TGTGCCGGGGGAGGGCGCTCCTACGAGCAGTACTTC	CAGGGRSYEQYF
TRBD2	TRBV29-1	.	TRBJ2-7	TGCAGCGTGGGTAGCGGGGGGATGTTGTACGAGCAGTACTTC	CSVGSGGMLYEQYF
TRBD1	TRBV6-1	few	TRBJ2-5	TGTGCCAGCAGTGCCATACAGGGGAAGGTCGACCAAGAGACCCAGTACTTC	CASSAIQGKVDQETQYF
.	TRBV19	few	TRBJ2-7	TGTGCCAGTAGTATCCAAGGGGGCGTGAGGTCGGGAGTCTACGAGCAGTACTTC	CASSIQGGVRSGVYEQYF
TRBD2	TRBV30	few	TRBJ2-3	TGTGCCTGGAGTTCCGGGGGAGGGACAGATACGCAGTATTTT	CAWSSGGGTDTQYF
TRBD1	TRBV7-8	few	TRBJ2-7	TGTGCCAGCAGCCGACAGGGGTACGAGCAGTACTTC	CASSRQGYEQYF
TRBD1	TRBV29-1	few	TRBJ2-3	TGCAGCGTTGGGGACAGGCACACAGATACGCAGTATTTT	CSVGDRHTDTQYF
.	TRBV5-5	few	TRBJ1-2	TGTGCCAGCAGCTTGGAGGCCTCCCGGAGGGGCTACACCTTC	CASSLEASRRGYTF
.	TRBV28	many	TRBJ2-3	TGTGCCAGCAGTTTAGTACCTCTAGCGTACGATAGCACAGATACGCAGTATTTT	CASSLVPLAYDSTDTQYF
TRBD2	TRBV29-1	few	TRBJ2-5	TGCAGCGTTGGGGAGGGCGAGACCCAGTACTTC	CSVGEGETQYF
.	TRBV29-1	.	TRBJ2-3	TGCAGCGTTGAGGGGAGTAAGAGCACAGATACGCAGTATTTT	CSVEGSKSTDTQYF
TRBD2	TRBV15	.	TRBJ2-1	TGTGCCACCAGGGGAGGAGCGGGGGAATACAATGAGCAGTTCTTC	CATRGGAGEYNEQFF
TRBD2	TRBV28	.	TRBJ2-1	TGTGCCAGCAGTTTAGCCGGGAGGGCCACTGGTGAGCAGTTCTTC	CASSLAGRATGEQFF
.	TRBV4-3	few	TRBJ2-1	TGCGCCAGCAGCCAAGATACAGGAGCGTACGGGGGCTCCTACAATGAGCAGTTCTTC	CASSQDTGAYGGSYNEQFF
.	TRBV19	few	TRBJ2-7	TGTGCCAGTAGTCCTCAACGGGGGATCGGCGAGCAGTACTTC	CASSPQRGIGEQYF
TRBD2	TRBV10-2	.	TRBJ2-7	TGCGCCAGCAGGGAAGGGACTAGCGGGAACGAGCAGTACTTC	CASREGTSGNEQYF
TRBD2	TRBV7-9	.	TRBJ2-7	TGTGCCAGCAGCTTAGAGCCTAGCGGATCCTACGAGCAGTACTTC	CASSLEPSGSYEQYF
.	TRBV30	.	TRBJ1-2	TGTGCCGGTACAAGGGACGACAACTATGGCTACACCTTC	CAGTRDDNYGYTF
.	TRBV18	.	TRBJ2-1	TGTGCCAGCTCACCAGAGGGACCCTACAATGAGCAGTTCTTC	CASSPEGPYNEQFF
.	TRBV28	many	TRBJ1-5	TGTGCCAGCGGGGGGCAGAGCAATCAGCCCCAGCATTTT	CASGGQSNQPQHF
.	TRBV7-9	few	TRBJ1-6	TGTGCCAGCAGCTTATCATTTAATTCACCCCTCCACTTT	CASSLSFNSPLHF
.	TRBV5-1	few	TRBJ1-1	TGCGCCAGCAGCTCGCGGGAGGGGGACTCCACTGAAGCTTTCTTT	CASSSREGDSTEAFF
.	TRBV4-1	.	TRBJ2-5	TGCGCCAGCAGCCAAGAATGGCCCAGCAGAGAGACCCAGTACTTC	CASSQEWPSRETQYF
.	TRBV19	.	TRBJ1-1	TGTGCCAGAAAGGGGGTCGAAGCTTTCTTT	CARKGVEAFF
TRBD1	TRBV7-2	.	TRBJ1-3	TGTGCCAGCACGCGGACCGGGACAGTCTCTGGAAACACCATATATTTT	CASTRTGTVSGNTIYF
.	TRBV7-9	.	TRBJ1-1	TGTGCCAGCAGCACAAGACTGAACACTGAAGCTTTCTTT	CASSTRLNTEAFF
TRBD2	TRBV18	few	TRBJ2-1	TGTGCCAGCTCCCCAGGCAGGGCGGGAGTTGGGAGTGAGCAGTTCTTC	CASSPGRAGVGSEQFF
TRBD1	TRBV7-2	.	TRBJ1-2	TGTGCCAGCAGGCAGACAGGGCTCTATGGCTACACCTTC	CASRQTGLYGYTF
TRBD2	TRBV7-9	few	TRBJ2-3	TGTGCCAGCAGCTTTGGAAAACTAGCGGAGCCTCAGCGAGATACGCAGTATTTT	CASSFGKLAEPQRDTQYF
.	TRBV27	many	TRBJ1-1	TGTGCCAGCAGCCCTCCAGCAGGGGCGAACACTGAAGCTTTCTTT	CASSPPAGANTEAFF
TRBD2	TRBV9	.	TRBJ2-3	TGTGCCAGCAGCGAATTATCGGGACTAGCGGTGGATACGCAGTATTTT	CASSELSGLAVDTQYF
.	TRBV19	.	TRBJ2-3	TGTGCCACCAAGCGGCTCGAGGAGGGGGCGGCTACGCAGTATTTT	CATKRLEEGAATQYF
.	TRBV29-1	few	TRBJ2-7	TGCAGCGTTGAACTACAGAGCTCCTACGAGCAGTACTTC	CSVELQSSYEQYF
TRBD1	TRBV18	few	TRBJ1-1	TGTGCCAGCTCACCAGGGACAGGGGTCTTGAACACTGAAGCTTTCTTT	CASSPGTGVLNTEAFF
TRBD1	TRBV5-1	.	TRBJ1-6	TGCGCCAGCAGCGGAATACCGGGACAGGGTAATTCACCCCTCCACTTT	CASSGIPGQGNSPLHF
.	TRBV5-6	few	TRBJ2-5	TGTGCCAGCAGCTTGGCCAGAGAGACCCAGTACTTC	CASSLARETQYF
.	TRBV5-4	few	TRBJ2-5	TGTGCCAGCAGCTTAGGCCAGGGAGAGACCCAGTACTTC	CASSLGQGETQYF
.	TRBV23-1	few	TRBJ1-2	TGCGCCAGCAGTCAATCGTTGGACCCCAGGATTCATGGCTACACCTTC	CASSQSLDPRIHGYTF
TRBD2	TRBV7-9	.	TRBJ2-1	TGTGCCAGCAGCTTACTTCTAGCGGGAGACGTTGAGCTGTTCTTC	CASSLLLAGDVELFF
TRBD2	TRBV5-1	few	TRBJ2-3	TGCGCCAGCAGCTTGGGCCCAGCGGGGGGCACAGATACGCAGTATTTT	CASSLGPAGGTDTQYF
.	TRBV29-1	few	TRBJ2-1	TGCAGCGTTGAAGATGTAGGTGCCGAGCAGTTCTTC	CSVEDVGAEQFF
.	TRBV2	.	TRBJ2-7	TGTGCCAGCAGTGAACAGGAACCCCTCTACGAGCAGTACTTC	CASSEQEPLYEQYF
.	TRBV5-6	.	TRBJ2-7	TGTGCCAGCAGCTTGATGGGTCAATACTCCTACGAGCAGTACTTC	CASSLMGQYSYEQYF
.	TRBV6-6	few	TRBJ1-5	TGTGCCAGCACGGCAACTTGGAATCAGCCCCAGCATTTT	CASTATWNQPQHF
.	TRBV7-9	few	TRBJ2-3	TGTGCCAGCAGCCCGCCCGGCGGGCTACACACAGATACGCAGTATTTT	CASSPPGGLHTDTQYF
TRBD1	TRBV27	.	TRBJ2-4	TGTGCCAGCAGTTTAAGGGCAGGGGGCGTCGGAAACATTCAGTACTTC	CASSLRAGGVGNIQYF
TRBD2	TRBV5-1	few	TRBJ2-5	TGCGCCAGCAGCTACCCCCTAGCGGGAGGGCCGGAAGAGACCCAGTACTTC	CASSYPLAGGPEETQYF
.	TRBV28	.	TRBJ1-5	TGTGCCAGCAGTTCCCCGGGACGGGTACCGCCCCAGCATTTT	CASSSPGRVPPQHF
TRBD2	TRBV29-1	.	TRBJ2-2	TGCAGCGCCCGGCCTAGCGGACAAACCGGGGAGCTGTTTTTT	CSARPSGQTGELFF
.	TRBV7-2	.	TRBJ2-1	TGTGCCAGCAGCCCCGGGGGAACGGGCAATGAGCAGTTCTTC	CASSPGGTGNEQFF
TRBD2	TRBV5-1	.	TRBJ2-1	TGCGCCAGCAGCAATAGCGGGAGCTCCTACAATGAGCAGTTCTTC	CASSNSGSSYNEQFF
.	TRBV25-1	.	TRBJ2-3	TGTGCCAGCAGTGACAGGGGAAGTACAGATACGCAGTATTTT	CASSDRGSTDTQYF
TRBD2	TRBV9	many	TRBJ2-1	TGTGCCAGCAGCGGGATCCGGGGGACTAGCTCGGGCAATGAGCAGTTCTTC	CASSGIRGTSSGNEQFF
TRBD1	TRBV2	.	TRBJ1-5	TGTGCCAGCAGTCCAGGGGGTCAGCCCCAGCATTTT	CASSPGGQPQHF